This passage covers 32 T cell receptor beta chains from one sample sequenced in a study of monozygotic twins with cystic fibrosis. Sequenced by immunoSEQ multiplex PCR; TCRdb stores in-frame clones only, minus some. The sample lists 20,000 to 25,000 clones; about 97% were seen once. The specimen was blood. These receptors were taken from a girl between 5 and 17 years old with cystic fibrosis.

In DNA, the CDR3 is TGTGCCAGTAGCCCTTGGGGCAGGGGGGAGTATGGCTACACCTTC. Protein: CASSPWGRGEYGYTF. The J gene is TRBJ1-2, the V gene TRBV19, with TRBD1 identical over 7 bases. V was clipped by 6 bases and J by 5 bases; unmatched bases: 12. The germline V gene encodes CDR1 LNHDA and CDR2 SQIVND (reference sequence). This CDR3 is built from 15 residues.

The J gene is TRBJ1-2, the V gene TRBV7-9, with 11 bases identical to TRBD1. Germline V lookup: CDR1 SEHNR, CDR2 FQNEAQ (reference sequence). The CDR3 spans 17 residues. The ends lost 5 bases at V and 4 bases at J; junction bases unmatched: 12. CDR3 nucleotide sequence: TGTGCCAGCAGCCCGCGGGACAGGGGGATTAGCAGCTATGGCTACACCTTC. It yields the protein CASSPRDRGISSYGYTF.

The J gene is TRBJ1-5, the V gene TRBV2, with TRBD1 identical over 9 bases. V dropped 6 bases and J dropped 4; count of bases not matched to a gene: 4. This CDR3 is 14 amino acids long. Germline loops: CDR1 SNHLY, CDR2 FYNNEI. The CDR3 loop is CASRGTGFNQPQHF. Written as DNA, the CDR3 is TGTGCCAGCAGGGGGACAGGGTTTAATCAGCCCCAGCATTTT.

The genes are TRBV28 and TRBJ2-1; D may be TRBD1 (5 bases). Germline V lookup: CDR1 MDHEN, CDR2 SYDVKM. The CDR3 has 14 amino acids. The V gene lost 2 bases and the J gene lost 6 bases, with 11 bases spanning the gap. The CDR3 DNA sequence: TGTGCCAGCAGTTTAGAATACAGGAGCAATGAGCAGTTCTTC. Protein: CASSLEYRSNEQFF. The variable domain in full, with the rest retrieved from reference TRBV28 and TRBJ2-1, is DVKVTQSSRYLVKRTGEKVFLECVQDMDHENMFWYRQDPGLGLRLIYFSYDVKMKEKGDIPEGYSVSREKKERFSLILESASTNQTSMYLCASSLEYRSNEQFFGPGTRLTVL.

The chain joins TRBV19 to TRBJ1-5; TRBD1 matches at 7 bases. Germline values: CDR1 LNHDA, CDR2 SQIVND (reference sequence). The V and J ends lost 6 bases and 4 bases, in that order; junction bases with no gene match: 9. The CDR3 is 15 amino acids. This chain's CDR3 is CASRAPGTENQPQHF. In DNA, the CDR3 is TGTGCCAGTAGAGCCCCCGGGACAGAAAATCAGCCCCAGCATTTT. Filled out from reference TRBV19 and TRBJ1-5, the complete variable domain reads DGGITQSPKYLFRKEGQNVTLSCEQNLNHDAMYWYRQDPGQGLRLIYYSQIVNDFQKGDIAEGYSVSREKKESFPLTVTSAQKNPTAFYLCASRAPGTENQPQHFGDGTRLSIL.

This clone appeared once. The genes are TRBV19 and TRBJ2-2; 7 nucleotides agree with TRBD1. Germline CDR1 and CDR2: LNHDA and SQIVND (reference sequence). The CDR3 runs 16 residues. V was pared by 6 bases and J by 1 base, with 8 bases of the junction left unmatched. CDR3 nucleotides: TGTGCCAGTAGCACGACAGGGTTAAGGAACACCGGGGAGCTGTTTTTT. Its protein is CASSTTGLRNTGELFF. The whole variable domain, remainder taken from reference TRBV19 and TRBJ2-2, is DGGITQSPKYLFRKEGQNVTLSCEQNLNHDAMYWYRQDPGQGLRLIYYSQIVNDFQKGDIAEGYSVSREKKESFPLTVTSAQKNPTAFYLCASSTTGLRNTGELFFGEGSRLTVL.

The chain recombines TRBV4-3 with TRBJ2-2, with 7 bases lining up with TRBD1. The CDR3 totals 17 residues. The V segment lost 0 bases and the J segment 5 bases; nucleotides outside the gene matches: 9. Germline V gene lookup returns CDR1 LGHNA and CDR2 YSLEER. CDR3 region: CASSQDRRGRRTGELFF. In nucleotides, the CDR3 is TGCGCCAGCAGCCAAGATAGAAGGGGGCGCAGGACCGGGGAGCTGTTTTTT.

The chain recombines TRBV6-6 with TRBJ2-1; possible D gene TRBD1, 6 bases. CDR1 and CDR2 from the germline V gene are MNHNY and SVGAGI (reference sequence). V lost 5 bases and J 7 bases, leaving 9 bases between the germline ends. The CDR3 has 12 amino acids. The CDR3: CASSAQGNEQFF. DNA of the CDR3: TGTGCCAGCAGTGCACAGGGAAATGAGCAGTTCTTC.

The CDR3 sequence: CASLDRMNTEAFF. The DNA for the CDR3 is TGTGCCAGCCTGGACCGTATGAACACTGAAGCTTTCTTT. The chain carries TRBV6-1 and TRBJ1-1; D is unresolved. The V end lost 8 bases, the J end lost 0 bases, and 10 bases lay between the germline ends. The CDR3 sequence is 13 residues long. Germline CDR1 and CDR2: MNHNS and SASEGT.

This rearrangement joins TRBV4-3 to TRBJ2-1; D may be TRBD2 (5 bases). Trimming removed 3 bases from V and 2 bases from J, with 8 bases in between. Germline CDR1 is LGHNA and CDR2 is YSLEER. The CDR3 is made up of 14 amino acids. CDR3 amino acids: CASSQVRAYNEQFF. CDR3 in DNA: TGCGCCAGCAGCCAGGTGCGGGCCTACAATGAGCAGTTCTTC.

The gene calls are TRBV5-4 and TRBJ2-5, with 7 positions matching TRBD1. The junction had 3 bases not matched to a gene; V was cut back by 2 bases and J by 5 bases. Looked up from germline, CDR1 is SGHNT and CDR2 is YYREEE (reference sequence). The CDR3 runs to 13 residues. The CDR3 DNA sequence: TGTGCCAGCAGCTTTAGGGGACAGGAGACCCAGTACTTC. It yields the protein CASSFRGQETQYF.

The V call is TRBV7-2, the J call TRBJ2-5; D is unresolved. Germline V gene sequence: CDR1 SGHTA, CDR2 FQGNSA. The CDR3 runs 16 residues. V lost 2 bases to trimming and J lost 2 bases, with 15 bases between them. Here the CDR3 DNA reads TGTGCCAGCAGCTTATATGGGAAAGTGGGGCAAGAGACCCAGTACTTC. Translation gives CASSLYGKVGQETQYF.

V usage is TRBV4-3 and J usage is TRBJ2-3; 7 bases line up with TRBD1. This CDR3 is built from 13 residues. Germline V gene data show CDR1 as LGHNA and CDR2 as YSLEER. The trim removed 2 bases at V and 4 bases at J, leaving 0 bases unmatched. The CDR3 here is CASSQQGADTQYF. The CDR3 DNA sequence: TGCGCCAGCAGCCAACAGGGGGCAGATACGCAGTATTTT.

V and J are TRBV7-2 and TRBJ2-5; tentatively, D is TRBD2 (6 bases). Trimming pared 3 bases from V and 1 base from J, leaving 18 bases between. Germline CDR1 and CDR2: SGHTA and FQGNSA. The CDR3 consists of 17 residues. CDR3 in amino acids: CASSFRLVLAVQETQYF. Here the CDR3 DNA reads TGTGCCAGCAGCTTTCGATTGGTGTTAGCGGTCCAAGAGACCCAGTACTTC.

The CDR3 DNA is TGTGCCAGCAGCTATCTTGGACAGGGGGCGGGCGAGCAGTACGTC. Translated, it gives CASSYLGQGAGEQYV. This sequence joins TRBV6-5 and TRBJ2-7; 11 positions match TRBD1. This CDR3 region has 15 residues. Trimming at V came to 6 bases and at J to 6 bases, leaving 10 bases not matched to a gene. Germline V CDR1 and CDR2: MNHEY, SVGAGI.

This CDR3 reads CASSLAQYTEAFF. In DNA, the CDR3 is TGCGCCAGCAGCTTGGCACAGTACACTGAAGCTTTCTTT. The chain carries TRBV5-1 and TRBJ1-1, with D hard to call. Trimming cost V 0 bases and J 3 bases, with 6 bases left between them. The CDR3 loop spans 13 amino acids. Germline CDR1 is SGHRS and CDR2 is YFSETQ.

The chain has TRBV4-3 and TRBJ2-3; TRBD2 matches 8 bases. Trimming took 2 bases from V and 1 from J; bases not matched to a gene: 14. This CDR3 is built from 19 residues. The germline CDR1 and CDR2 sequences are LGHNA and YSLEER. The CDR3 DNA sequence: TGCGCCAGCAGCCAACTCTCGAGCGGGAGTAGCCTGGGCACAGATACGCAGTATTTT. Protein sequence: CASSQLSSGSSLGTDTQYF.

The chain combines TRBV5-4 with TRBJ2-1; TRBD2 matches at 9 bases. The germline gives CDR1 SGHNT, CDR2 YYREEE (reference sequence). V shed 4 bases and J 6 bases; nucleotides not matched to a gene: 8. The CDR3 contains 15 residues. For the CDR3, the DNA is TGTGCCAGCAGCCCTCTTGTAGCGGGAGTCAATGAGCAGTTCTTC. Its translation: CASSPLVAGVNEQFF. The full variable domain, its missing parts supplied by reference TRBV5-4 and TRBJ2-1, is ETGVTQSPTHLIKTRGQQVTLRCSSQSGHNTVSWYQQALGQGPQFIFQYYREEENGRGNFPPRFSGLQFPNYSSELNVNALELDDSALYLCASSPLVAGVNEQFFGPGTRLTVL.

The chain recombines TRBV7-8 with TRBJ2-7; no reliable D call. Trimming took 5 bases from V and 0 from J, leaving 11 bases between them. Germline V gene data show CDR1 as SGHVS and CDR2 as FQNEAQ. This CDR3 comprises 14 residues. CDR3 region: CASSPGASSYEQYF. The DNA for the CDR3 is TGTGCCAGCAGCCCGGGTGCGAGCTCCTACGAGCAGTACTTC.

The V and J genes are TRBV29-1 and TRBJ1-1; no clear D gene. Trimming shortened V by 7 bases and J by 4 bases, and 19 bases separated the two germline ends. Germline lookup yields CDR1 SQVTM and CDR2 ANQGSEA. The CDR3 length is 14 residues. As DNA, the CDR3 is TGCAGCGCTACACAACTACTAGTCTTCACTGAAGCTTTCTTT. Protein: CSATQLLVFTEAFF.

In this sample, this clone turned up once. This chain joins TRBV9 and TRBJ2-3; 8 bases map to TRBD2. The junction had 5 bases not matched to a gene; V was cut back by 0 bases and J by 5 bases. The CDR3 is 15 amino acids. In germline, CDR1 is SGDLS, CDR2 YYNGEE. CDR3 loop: CASSVAGTRGDTQYF. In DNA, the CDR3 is TGTGCCAGCAGCGTAGCTGGGACTAGAGGAGATACGCAGTATTTT.

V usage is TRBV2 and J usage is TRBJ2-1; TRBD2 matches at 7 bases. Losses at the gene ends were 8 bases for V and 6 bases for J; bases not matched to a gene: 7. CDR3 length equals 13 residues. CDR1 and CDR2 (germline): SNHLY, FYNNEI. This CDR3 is CASGGEGLNEQFF. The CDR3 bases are TGTGCCAGCGGGGGGGAGGGCCTCAATGAGCAGTTCTTC.

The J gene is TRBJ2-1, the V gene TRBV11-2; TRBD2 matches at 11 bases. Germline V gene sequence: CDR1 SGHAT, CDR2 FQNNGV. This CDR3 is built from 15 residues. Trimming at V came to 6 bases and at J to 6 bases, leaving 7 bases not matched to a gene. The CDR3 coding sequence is TGTGCCAGCAGTCGACTAGCGGGAAGGGGCAATGAGCAGTTCTTC. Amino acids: CASSRLAGRGNEQFF. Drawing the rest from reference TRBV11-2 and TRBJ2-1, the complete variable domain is EAGVAQSPRYKIIEKRQSVAFWCNPISGHATLYWYQQILGQGPKLLIQFQNNGVVDDSQLPKDRFSAERLKGVDSTLKIQPAKLEDSAVYLCASSRLAGRGNEQFFGPGTRLTVL.

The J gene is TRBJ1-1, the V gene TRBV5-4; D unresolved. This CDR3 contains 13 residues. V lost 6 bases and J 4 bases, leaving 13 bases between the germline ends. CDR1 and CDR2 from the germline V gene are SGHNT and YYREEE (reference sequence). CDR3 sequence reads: CASTPGISTEAFF. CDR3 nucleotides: TGTGCCAGCACCCCGGGTATCAGCACTGAAGCTTTCTTT.

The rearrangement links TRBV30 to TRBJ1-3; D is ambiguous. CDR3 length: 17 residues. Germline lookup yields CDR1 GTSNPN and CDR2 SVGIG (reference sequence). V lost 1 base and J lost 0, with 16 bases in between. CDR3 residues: CAWSATVLYDSGNTIYF. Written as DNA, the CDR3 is TGTGCCTGGAGTGCCACCGTCCTGTACGACTCTGGAAACACCATATATTTT.

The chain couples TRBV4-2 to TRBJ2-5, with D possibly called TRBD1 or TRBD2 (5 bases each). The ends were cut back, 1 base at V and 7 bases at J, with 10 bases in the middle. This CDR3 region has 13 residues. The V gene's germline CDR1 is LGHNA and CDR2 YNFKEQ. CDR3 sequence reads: CASSQVTGGTQYF. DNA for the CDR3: TGTGCCAGCAGCCAAGTTACAGGAGGGACCCAGTACTTC.

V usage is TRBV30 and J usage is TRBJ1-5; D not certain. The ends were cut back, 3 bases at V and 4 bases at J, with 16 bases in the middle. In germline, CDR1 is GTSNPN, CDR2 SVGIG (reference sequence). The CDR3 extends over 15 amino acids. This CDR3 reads CAWSKTAGGNQPQHF. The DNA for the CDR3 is TGTGCCTGGAGCAAAACGGCGGGCGGAAATCAGCCCCAGCATTTT.

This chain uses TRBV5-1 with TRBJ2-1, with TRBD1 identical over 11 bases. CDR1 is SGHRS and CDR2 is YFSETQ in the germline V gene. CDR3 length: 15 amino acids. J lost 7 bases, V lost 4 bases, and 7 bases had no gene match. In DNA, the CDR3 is TGCGCCAGCAGCCCCCGGGACAGGGGGTGGAATGAGCAGTTCTTC. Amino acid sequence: CASSPRDRGWNEQFF. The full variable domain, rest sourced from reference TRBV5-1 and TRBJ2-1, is KAGVTQTPRYLIKTRGQQVTLSCSPISGHRSVSWYQQTPGQGLQFLFEYFSETQRNKGNFPGRFSGRQFSNSRSEMNVSTLELGDSALYLCASSPRDRGWNEQFFGPGTRLTVL.

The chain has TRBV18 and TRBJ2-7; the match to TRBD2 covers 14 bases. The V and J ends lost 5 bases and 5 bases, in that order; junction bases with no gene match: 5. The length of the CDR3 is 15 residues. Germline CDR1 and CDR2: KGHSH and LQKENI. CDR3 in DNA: TGTGCCAGCTCAAAGGGACTAGCGGGAGAGGACGAGCAGTACTTC. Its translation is CASSKGLAGEDEQYF. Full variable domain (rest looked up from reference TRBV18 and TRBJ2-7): NAGVMQNPRHLVRRRGQEARLRCSPMKGHSHVYWYRQLPEEGLKFMVYLQKENIIDESGMPKERFSAEFPKEGPSILRIQQVVRGDSAAYFCASSKGLAGEDEQYFGPGTRLTVT.

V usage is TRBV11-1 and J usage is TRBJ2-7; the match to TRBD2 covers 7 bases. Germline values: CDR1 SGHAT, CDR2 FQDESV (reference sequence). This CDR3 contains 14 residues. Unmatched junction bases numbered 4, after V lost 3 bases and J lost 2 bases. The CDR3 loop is CASSFRGSAYEQYF. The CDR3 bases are TGTGCCAGCAGCTTTCGCGGGAGCGCCTACGAGCAGTACTTC.

The CDR3 DNA is TGTGCCAGTCACCCCCAGGGAACCGGGGAGCTGTTTTTT. This codes for CASHPQGTGELFF. The chain uses TRBV19 and TRBJ2-2; perhaps TRBD1 as D (5 bases). This CDR3 is 13 amino acids long. Germline V lookup: CDR1 LNHDA, CDR2 SQIVND (reference sequence). The V gene lost 8 bases and the J gene lost 5 bases, with 12 bases spanning the gap.

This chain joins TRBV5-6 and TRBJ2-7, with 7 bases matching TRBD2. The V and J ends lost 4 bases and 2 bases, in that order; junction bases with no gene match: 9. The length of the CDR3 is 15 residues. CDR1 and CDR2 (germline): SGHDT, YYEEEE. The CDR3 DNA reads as TGTGCCAGCAGCCGCCTAGCGGCCAGTACCTACGAGCAGTACGTC. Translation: CASSRLAASTYEQYV.